The 13 T cell receptor beta chains presented below share a single source sample, sequenced in a study of OX40 agonist ivuxolimab in advanced cancers. Data came from immunoSEQ multiplex PCR; TCRdb stores just in-frame clones and leaves some out. The sample yields 20,000 to 25,000 clones, roughly 85% seen once. Source: CD4+ or CD8+ T cells sorted from blood, taken in a trial of the OX40 agonist ivuxolimab. The receptors stem from an adult with an advanced solid tumor such as melanoma, head and neck, liver or kidney cancer.

The genes are TRBV28 and TRBJ2-2, with 8 bases aligning to TRBD1. The CDR3 is 14 amino acids. J gave up 13 bases and V 5 bases, and 12 bases lay outside the gene matches. Per germline, CDR1 MDHEN and CDR2 SYDVKM. CDR3 sequence reads: CASSRDRSLIRLFF. The CDR3 coding sequence is TGTGCCAGCAGTAGGGACAGGTCTCTAATAAGGCTGTTTTTT.

The rearrangement links TRBV7-3 to TRBJ2-5; D unresolved. The CDR3 extends over 8 amino acids. Trimming stripped 5 bases from V and 13 bases from J, with 5 bases between. The germline CDR1 and CDR2 sequences are SGHTA and FQGTGA. The CDR3 region is CASSPSYF. The CDR3 nucleotides read TGTGCCAGCAGCCCCTCGTACTTC.

The chain carries TRBV9 and TRBJ2-2, with TRBD2 matching over 7 bases. The CDR3 runs 14 residues. Trimming took 7 bases from V and 3 from J; bases not matched to a gene: 6. Looked up from germline, CDR1 is SGDLS and CDR2 is YYNGEE. Written as DNA, the CDR3 is TGTGCCAGCGCCCGGGGGGAGTACACCGGGGAGCTGTTTTTT. Protein: CASARGEYTGELFF.

The chain has TRBV9 and TRBJ2-5; TRBD2 agrees at 10 bases. CDR1 and CDR2 from the germline V gene are SGDLS and YYNGEE. Losses at the gene ends were 3 bases for V and 5 bases for J; bases not matched to a gene: 1. This CDR3 has 13 amino acids. Here the CDR3 DNA reads TGTGCCAGCAGCGGGGGACTAGCGGAGACCCAGTACTTC. Translated: CASSGGLAETQYF.

V is TRBV6-5 and J is TRBJ2-5; D not resolved. Germline loops: CDR1 MNHEY, CDR2 SVGAGI. Trimming took 0 bases from V and 5 from J, leaving 10 bases between them. The CDR3 has 14 amino acids. The CDR3 nucleotides read TGTGCCAGCAGTTACTCGTCGATCGGGGAGACCCAGTACTTC. Translating gives CASSYSSIGETQYF.

In regard to this clone: One junction end disagrees with the germline gene, perhaps due to a read error. This chain uses TRBV9 with TRBJ2-7; D might be TRBD2 (6 bases). This CDR3 spans 13 amino acids. Looked up from germline, CDR1 is SGDLS and CDR2 is YYNGEE. CDR3 protein: CTSSGSSSYEQYF. CDR3 nucleotide sequence: TGTACCAGCAGCGGGTCCTCCTCCTACGAGCAGTACTTC.

The V gene is TRBV27, the J gene TRBJ2-3; D uncertain. Looked up from germline, CDR1 is MNHEY and CDR2 is SMNVEV (reference sequence). The CDR3 runs 12 residues. V was pared by 6 bases and J by 0 bases, with 4 bases between. The CDR3, as DNA: TGTGCCAGCAGCCGTAGCACAGATACGCAGTATTTT. Translated, it gives CASSRSTDTQYF.

The chain has TRBV12-5 and TRBJ1-5; the D gene is possibly TRBD1 (6 bases). This CDR3 has 15 residues. The V end lost 2 bases, the J end lost 4 bases, and 12 bases lay between the germline ends. Per the germline V gene, CDR1 is LGHNT and CDR2 is FRNRAP. For the CDR3, the DNA is TGTGCTAGTGGTTTGCAGGGGCTGGGGAATCAGCCCCAGCATTTT. It specifies CASGLQGLGNQPQHF.

This rearrangement joins TRBV10-3 to TRBJ2-7; D is perhaps TRBD1 (7 bases). CDR3 size: 15 residues. Germline V CDR1 and CDR2: ENHRY, SYGVKD. V lost 6 bases and J lost 1, with 16 bases in between. The CDR3 is CAISRGVWASYEQYF. CDR3 nucleotide sequence: TGTGCCATCAGCAGGGGGGTCTGGGCGTCCTACGAGCAGTACTTC.

V gene TRBV9 combines with J gene TRBJ1-4, with a weak D call TRBD1 (5 bases). This CDR3 is 15 amino acids long. V was shortened by 0 bases and J by 4 bases, with 10 bases between the two germline ends. Germline loops: CDR1 SGDLS, CDR2 YYNGEE. CDR3 DNA sequence: TGTGCCAGCAGCGTAGAAGGGGACTTTAATGAAAAACTGTTTTTT. It yields the protein CASSVEGDFNEKLFF.

The chain employs TRBV4-3 and TRBJ2-3, with D uncertain. Germline CDR1 LGHNA, CDR2 YSLEER. The CDR3 has 18 amino acids. Trimming took 0 bases from V and 3 from J, leaving 19 bases between them. This chain's CDR3 is CASSQDPPPSVWTDTQYF. CDR3 coding DNA: TGCGCCAGCAGCCAAGACCCCCCACCTTCGGTTTGGACAGATACGCAGTATTTT.

The chain recombines TRBV5-8 with TRBJ1-6; D call uncertain. Germline V gene data show CDR1 as SGHTS and CDR2 as YDEGEE. Trimming pared 1 base from V and 12 bases from J, leaving 20 bases between. The CDR3 covers 16 residues. DNA of the CDR3: TGTGCCAGCAGCTTGAGACCCCAGGACCCCAAGGGACCCCTCCACTTT. It translates to CASSLRPQDPKGPLHF. Full variable domain (outside the CDR3, taken from reference TRBV5-8 and TRBJ1-6): EAGVTQSPTHLIKTRGQQATLRCSPISGHTSVYWYQQALGLGLQFLLWYDEGEERNRGNFPPRFSGRQFPNYSSELNVNALELEDSALYLCASSLRPQDPKGPLHFGNGTRLTVT.

The chain employs TRBV6-5 and TRBJ2-3; the match to TRBD1 covers 7 bases. This CDR3 is built from 16 residues. V shed 0 bases, J shed 5 bases, and the junction held 8 bases outside the gene matches. CDR1 is MNHEY, CDR2 SVGAGI, per germline. CDR3 DNA sequence: TGTGCCAGCAGTTACTCCTCCACAGGGGTGGGAGATACGCAGTATTTT. Its protein is CASSYSSTGVGDTQYF.